This T cell receptor beta chain is from a study of blood T cell repertoires in COVID-19. Background on the study: Collection of acute and convalescent COVID-19 samples took place in the United States, Italy and Spain.

Sequencing was performed with immunoSEQ multiplex PCR; in TCRdb, only in-frame clones are kept and a portion is missing. The sample includes a few hundred thousand clones, approximately 85% of them seen just once. This TCR was sampled from a woman in her forties or fifties who had recovered from COVID-19. Material for sequencing was PBMCs or T cells enriched from blood (not recorded which).

This CDR3 reads CASSLGYKQFF. In DNA form, the CDR3 reads TGTGCCAGCAGTTTAGGTTACAAGCAGTTCTTC. The chain employs TRBV28 and TRBJ2-1, with no clear D. Trimming took 2 bases from V and 11 from J, leaving 7 bases between them. The CDR3 consists of 11 residues. Germline values: CDR1 MDHEN, CDR2 SYDVKM.